This T cell receptor beta chain derives from a study of T-cell reconstitution after alpha-beta-depleted transplantation in children (TCRdb year 2016). Turning to the overall study: T-cell immune reconstitution after TCRalphabeta/CD19-depleted allogeneic hematopoietic cell transplantation in children was quantitatively tracked in the study by means of TCR repertoire profiling. Study-wide conclusions, independent of this receptor: The frequencies of hyperexpanded clones fell over the following months, and after one year, T-cell counts and TCRbeta diversity were mostly attributed to newly produced T cells. In some patients, the high TCRbeta diversity seen at day 60 was put down to recipient T cells and intrathymic progenitors that had survived conditioning. The apparently early recovery of alphabetaT-cell counts about two months after transplant reportedly depended on only several hundred rapidly expanded clones that came from non-depleted graft cells.

The method behind the library was PCR. Sequencing was carried out with an Illumina HiSeq 2500. TCR libraries were prepared with molecular barcoding, using unique molecular identifiers to normalize TCRbeta repertoire quantification. TCRdb reran the public reads through fastp at Q25 and MiXCR, keeping productive beta chains. Records with the same CDR3 protein are collapsed into one entry carrying the most frequent genes and DNA. This sample comprises about 310,000 distinct CDR3 sequences, around 25% of them detected only once. Jointly, the top ten make up 9.5% to 12% of the sample. Explained via the paper, the treatment or condition label denotes: allogeneic hematopoietic cell transplantation with graft depleted of TCRalphabeta T cells and CD19 B cells. TCRalphabeta/CD19-depleted allogeneic hematopoietic cell grafts were given to the transplant recipients, all of whom were children. The CDR3 covers 11 residues, taking in both the cysteine and the phenylalanine. The only DNA kept is the CDR3, 33 bases in frame from the first base. V and J lose 8 bases and 4 bases, and a span of 12 bases separates them. The germline V gene provides CDR1 SQVTM and CDR2 ANQGSEA.

This clonotype was observed a handful of times. Its cognate antigen has yet to be identified. The input lacks base qualities; no much larger clone sits a single base away. The origin of this receptor is a male patient between 10 and 17 years old who had a stem cell transplant for acute lymphoblastic leukemia, so the T cells may come from the graft donor. The V and J segments used are TRBV29-1 and TRBJ2-7, with no confident D gene call. The material was PBMCs, mostly from graft donor cells, obtained 180 days after TCRalphabeta/CD19-depleted stem cell transplant. The DNA reads as follows: TGCAGCTCGAAGTGGGAATACGAGCAGTACTTC. It translates as CSSKWEYEQYF.